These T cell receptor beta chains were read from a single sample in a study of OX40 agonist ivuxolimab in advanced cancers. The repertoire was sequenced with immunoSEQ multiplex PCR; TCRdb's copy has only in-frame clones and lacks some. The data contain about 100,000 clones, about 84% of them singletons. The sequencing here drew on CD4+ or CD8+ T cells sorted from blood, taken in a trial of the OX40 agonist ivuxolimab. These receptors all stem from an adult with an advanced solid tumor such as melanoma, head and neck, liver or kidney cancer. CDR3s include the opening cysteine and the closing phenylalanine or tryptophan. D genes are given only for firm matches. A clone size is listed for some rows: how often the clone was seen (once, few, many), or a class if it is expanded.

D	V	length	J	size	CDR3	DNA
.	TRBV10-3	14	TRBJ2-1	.	CAISDGGAFNEQFF	TGTGCCATCAGTGATGGGGGGGCGTTCAATGAGCAGTTCTTC
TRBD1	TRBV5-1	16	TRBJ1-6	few	CASSFRTGDSNSPLHF	TGCGCCAGCAGCTTCAGGACAGGGGACAGTAATTCACCCCTCCACTTT
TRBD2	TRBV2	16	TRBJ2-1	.	CASSGLAGLSYNEQFF	TGTGCCAGCAGTGGACTAGCGGGACTCTCCTACAATGAGCAGTTCTTC
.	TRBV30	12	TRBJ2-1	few	CAWSSSYNEQFF	TGTGCCTGGAGTTCGTCCTACAATGAGCAGTTCTTC
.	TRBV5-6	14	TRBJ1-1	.	CASSPGQMNTEAFF	TGTGCCAGCAGCCCGGGACAAATGAACACTGAAGCTTTCTTT
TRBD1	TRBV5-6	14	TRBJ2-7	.	CASSKQGASYEQYF	TGTGCCAGCAGCAAACAGGGGGCTTCCTACGAGCAGTACTTC
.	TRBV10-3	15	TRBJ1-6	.	CAISDSSSYNSPLHF	TGTGCCATCAGTGACTCAAGCTCCTATAATTCACCCCTCCACTTT
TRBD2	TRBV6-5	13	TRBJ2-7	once	CATGLAKPYEQYF	TGTGCCACGGGACTAGCGAAACCCTACGAGCAGTACTTC
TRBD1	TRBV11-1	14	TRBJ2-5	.	CASSLVGQGETQYF	TGTGCCAGCAGCTTAGTGGGACAGGGAGAGACCCAGTACTTC
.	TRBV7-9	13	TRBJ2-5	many	CASSPRYQETQYF	TGTGCCAGCAGCCCGAGGTACCAAGAGACCCAGTACTTC
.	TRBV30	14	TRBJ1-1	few	CAWSVEGWNTEAFF	TGTGCCTGGAGTGTAGAGGGTTGGAACACTGAAGCTTTCTTT
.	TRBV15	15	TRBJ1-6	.	CATRVGGSNNSPLHF	TGTGCCACCAGAGTTGGGGGATCTAATAATTCACCCCTCCACTTT
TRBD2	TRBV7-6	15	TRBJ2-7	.	CASSLAGSSGYEQYF	TGTGCCAGCAGCTTAGCCGGTTCTAGCGGCTACGAGCAGTACTTC
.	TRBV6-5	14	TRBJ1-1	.	CASRLPGQNTEAFF	TGTGCCAGCAGGCTACCGGGACAGAACACTGAAGCTTTCTTT
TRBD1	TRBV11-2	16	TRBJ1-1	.	CASGPPGQFMNTEAFF	TGTGCCAGCGGGCCTCCGGGACAGTTCATGAACACTGAAGCTTTCTTT
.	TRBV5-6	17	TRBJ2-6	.	CASSPGYGGSGANVLTF	TGTGCCAGCAGCCCCGGCTACGGGGGCTCTGGGGCCAACGTCCTGACTTTC
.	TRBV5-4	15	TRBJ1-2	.	CASSPRPQGDYGYTF	TGTGCCAGCAGCCCGAGGCCCCAGGGAGACTATGGCTACACCTTC
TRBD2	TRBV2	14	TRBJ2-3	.	CASSAGGGTDTQYF	TGTGCCAGCAGCGCCGGGGGGGGCACAGATACGCAGTATTTT
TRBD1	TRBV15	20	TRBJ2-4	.	CATSRDSPAGFDRGGNIQYF	TGTGCCACCAGCAGAGATTCCCCCGCGGGATTTGACAGGGGGGGAAACATTCAGTACTTC
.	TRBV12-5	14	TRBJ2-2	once	CASGLDANTGELFF	TGTGCTAGTGGTTTGGACGCGAACACCGGGGAGCTGTTTTTT
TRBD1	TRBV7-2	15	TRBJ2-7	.	CASSVMGQSFYEQYF	TGTGCCAGCAGCGTAATGGGACAGAGTTTCTACGAGCAGTACTTC
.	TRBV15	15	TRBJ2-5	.	CATSRQGPGEETQYF	TGTGCCACCAGCAGACAGGGCCCCGGGGAAGAGACCCAGTACTTC
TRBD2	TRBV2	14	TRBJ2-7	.	CASSRLAGTYEQYF	TGTGCCAGCAGCCGACTAGCGGGTACCTACGAGCAGTACTTC
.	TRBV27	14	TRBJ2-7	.	CASSLKGRDYEQYF	TGTGCCAGCAGTTTAAAGGGCAGGGACTACGAGCAGTACTTC
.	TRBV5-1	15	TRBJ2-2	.	CASSLAGLRGGELFF	TGCGCCAGCAGCTTGGCAGGCCTGAGGGGCGGGGAGCTGTTTTTT
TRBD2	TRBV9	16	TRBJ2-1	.	CASSVGGLAVYNEQFF	TGTGCCAGCAGCGTAGGTGGGCTAGCGGTCTACAATGAGCAGTTCTTC
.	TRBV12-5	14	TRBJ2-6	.	CASGFPSGANVLTF	TGTGCTAGTGGTTTTCCGTCGGGGGCCAACGTCCTGACTTTC
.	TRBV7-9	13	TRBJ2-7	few	CASSLENNYEQYF	TGTGCCAGCAGCTTGGAAAACAACTACGAGCAGTACTTC
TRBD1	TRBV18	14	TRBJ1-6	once	CASSQDRGNSPLHF	TGTGCCAGCTCACAAGACAGGGGGAATTCACCCCTCCACTTT
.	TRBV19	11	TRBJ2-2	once	CASSPSGELFF	TGTGCCAGTAGCCCCAGCGGGGAGCTGTTTTTT
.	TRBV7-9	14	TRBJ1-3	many	CASSLGTGERTIYF	TGTGCCAGCAGCTTAGGAACAGGCGAGCGGACCATATATTTT
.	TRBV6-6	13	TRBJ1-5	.	CASMRDGNQPQHF	TGTGCCAGCATGAGGGACGGTAATCAGCCCCAGCATTTT
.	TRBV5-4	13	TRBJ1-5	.	CASSFGGEQPQHF	TGTGCCAGCAGCTTCGGGGGGGAGCAGCCCCAGCATTTT
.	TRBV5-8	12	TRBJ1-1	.	CASRDGRLWAFF	TGTGCCAGCAGAGACGGTCGGCTATGGGCTTTCTTT
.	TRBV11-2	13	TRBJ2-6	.	CASSLSGANVLTF	TGTGCCAGCAGCTTATCCGGGGCCAACGTCCTGACTTTC
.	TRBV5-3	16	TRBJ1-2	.	CARSLEGRSANYGYTF	TGTGCCAGAAGCTTGGAGGGCAGGAGCGCTAACTATGGCTACACCTTC
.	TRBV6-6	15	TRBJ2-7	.	CASSLKPSGFGEQYF	TGTGCCAGCAGCTTAAAACCTTCAGGGTTTGGCGAGCAGTACTTC
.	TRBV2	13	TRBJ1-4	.	CASQRQARRELFF	TGTGCCTCTCAACGGCAGGCCCGGAGGGAACTGTTTTTT
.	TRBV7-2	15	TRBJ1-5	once	CASSPTSYSNQPQHF	TGTGCCAGCAGCCCGACGTCTTATAGCAATCAGCCCCAGCATTTT
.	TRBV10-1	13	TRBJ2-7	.	CASSWTDGYEQYF	TGCGCCAGCAGCTGGACGGACGGCTACGAGCAGTACTTC
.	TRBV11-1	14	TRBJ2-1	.	CASSLLGGLNEQFF	TGTGCCAGCAGCTTATTGGGGGGCCTCAATGAGCAGTTCTTC
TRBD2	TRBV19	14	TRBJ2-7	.	CASTPAGEVYEQYF	TGTGCCAGTACCCCAGCGGGAGAGGTTTACGAGCAGTACTTC
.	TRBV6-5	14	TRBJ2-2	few	CASSYSGVPGELFF	TGTGCCAGCAGTTACTCGGGAGTTCCCGGGGAGCTGTTTTTT
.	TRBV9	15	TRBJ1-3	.	CASSVGKSSGNTIYF	TGTGCCAGCAGCGTCGGTAAATCCTCTGGAAACACCATATATTTT
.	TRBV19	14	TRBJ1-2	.	CASSIWGKNYGYTF	TGTGCCAGTAGTATATGGGGAAAGAACTATGGCTACACCTTC
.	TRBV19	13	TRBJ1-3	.	CASSMVKGGTIYF	TGTGCCAGTAGTATGGTCAAAGGAGGCACCATATATTTT
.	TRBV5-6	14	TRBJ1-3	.	CASSLGTGGNTIYF	TGTGCCAGCAGCTTGGGGACGGGAGGAAACACCATATATTTT
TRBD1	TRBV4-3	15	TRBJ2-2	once	CASSLQGANTGELFF	TGCGCCAGCAGCCTGCAGGGGGCGAACACCGGGGAGCTGTTTTTT
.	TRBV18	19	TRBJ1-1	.	CASSPRETGSLNMNTEAFF	TGTGCCAGCTCACCACGGGAAACAGGGTCCTTGAACATGAACACTGAAGCTTTCTTT
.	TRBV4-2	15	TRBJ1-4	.	CASSQEWETEEKLFF	TGTGCCAGCAGCCAAGAGTGGGAGACGGAGGAAAAACTGTTTTTT
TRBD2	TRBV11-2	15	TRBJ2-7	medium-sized	CASSATTSEIYEQYF	TGTGCCAGCAGCGCTACGACTAGCGAAATCTACGAGCAGTACTTC